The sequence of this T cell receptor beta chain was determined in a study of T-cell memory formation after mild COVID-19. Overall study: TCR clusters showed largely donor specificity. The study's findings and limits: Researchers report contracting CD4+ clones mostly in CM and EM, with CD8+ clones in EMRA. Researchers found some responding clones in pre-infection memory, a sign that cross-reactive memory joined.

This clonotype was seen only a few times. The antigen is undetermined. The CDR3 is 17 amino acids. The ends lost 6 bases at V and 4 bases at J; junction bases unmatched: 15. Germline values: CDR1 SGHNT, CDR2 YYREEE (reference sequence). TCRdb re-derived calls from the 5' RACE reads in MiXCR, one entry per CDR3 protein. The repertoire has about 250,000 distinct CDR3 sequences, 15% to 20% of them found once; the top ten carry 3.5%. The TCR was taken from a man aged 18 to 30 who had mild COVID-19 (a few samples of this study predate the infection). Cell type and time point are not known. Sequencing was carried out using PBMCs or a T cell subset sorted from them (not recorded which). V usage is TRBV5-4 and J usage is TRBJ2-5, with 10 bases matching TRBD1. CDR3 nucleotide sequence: TGTGCCAGCACCCGAGGGGGGGACAGGGGATACCTAGAGACCCAGTACTTC. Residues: CASTRGGDRGYLETQYF.